This is a list of T cell receptor beta chains from one sample in a study of T cell responses to AZD1222 COVID-19 vaccine. Here immunoSEQ multiplex PCR was the method, and the copy in TCRdb shows in-frame clones only, minus some. In the table there are 82,000 or so clones, approximately 91% of which are singletons. The sample in question was peripheral blood, obtained on day 0 of AZD1222 vaccination. The receptors here all came from an adult in good health. Each CDR3 is given with its conserved first and last residue. The D gene is left open where the match is weak. The size of a clone is reported for some rows only, either as once, few or many, or as a class for expanded clones.

clone size	V gene	D gene	J gene	CDR3 protein	CDR3 DNA
-	TRBV3-1/TRBV3-2	-	TRBJ2-3	CASSHGGPGDTQYF	TGTGCCAGCAGCCACGGGGGGCCGGGAGATACGCAGTATTTT
-	TRBV10-3	TRBD2	TRBJ2-3	CAISGPAGGPDTQYF	TGTGCCATCAGTGGTCCAGCGGGGGGGCCAGATACGCAGTATTTT
-	TRBV5-5	TRBD1	TRBJ1-6	CASNPGTGTFPLHF	TGTGCCAGCAACCCCGGGACAGGGACTTTCCCCCTCCACTTT
-	TRBV28	-	TRBJ1-5	CASRQGSPSNQPQHF	TGTGCCAGCAGACAGGGATCCCCTAGCAATCAGCCCCAGCATTTT
-	TRBV27	TRBD1	TRBJ1-2	CASAARGLGYGYTF	TGTGCCAGCGCTGCCAGGGGGCTGGGCTATGGCTACACCTTC
-	TRBV24-1	-	TRBJ2-3	CATSDHRVGISTDTQYF	TGTGCCACCAGTGACCACAGGGTAGGGATAAGCACAGATACGCAGTATTTT
few	TRBV7-8	TRBD2	TRBJ2-3	CASRLLAGGTDTQYF	TGTGCCAGCAGGCTGTTAGCGGGGGGCACAGATACGCAGTATTTT
-	TRBV10-2	-	TRBJ1-1	CATMTIWNTEAFF	TGCGCCACCATGACGATTTGGAACACTGAAGCTTTCTTT
once	TRBV6-5	-	TRBJ2-3	CASSSYRETSTDTQYF	TGTGCCAGCAGTTCCTACAGGGAAACTAGCACAGATACGCAGTATTTT
few	TRBV18	TRBD1	TRBJ1-1	CASSRDREKGGAFF	TGTGCCAGCTCCCGCGACAGGGAAAAGGGAGGTGCTTTCTTT
-	TRBV27	-	TRBJ2-3	CASSLREGYTQYF	TGTGCCAGCAGTTTGAGAGAGGGGTATACGCAGTATTTT